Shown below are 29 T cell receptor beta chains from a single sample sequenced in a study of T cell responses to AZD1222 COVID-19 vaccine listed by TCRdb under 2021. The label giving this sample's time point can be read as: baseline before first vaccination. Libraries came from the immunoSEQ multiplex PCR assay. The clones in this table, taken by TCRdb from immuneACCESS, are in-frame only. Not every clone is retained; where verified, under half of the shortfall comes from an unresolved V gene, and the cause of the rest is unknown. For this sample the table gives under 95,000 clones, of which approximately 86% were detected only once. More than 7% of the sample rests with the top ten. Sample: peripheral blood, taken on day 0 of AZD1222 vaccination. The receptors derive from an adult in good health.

In nucleotides, the CDR3 is TGTGCCAGCAGTGAAGCCGATCTCCGTGGGGAGACCCAGTACTTC. Translated: CASSEADLRGETQYF. The genes are TRBV2 and TRBJ2-5; D is undetermined. Germline values: CDR1 SNHLY, CDR2 FYNNEI. Trimming stripped 0 bases from V and 5 bases from J, with 13 bases between. This CDR3 is built from 15 residues.

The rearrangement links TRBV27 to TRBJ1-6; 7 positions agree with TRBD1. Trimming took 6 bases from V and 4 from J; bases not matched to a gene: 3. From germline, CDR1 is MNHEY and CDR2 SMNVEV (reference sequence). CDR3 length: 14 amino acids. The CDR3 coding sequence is TGTGCCAGCAGCGACAGGGTTTATAATTCACCCCTCCACTTT. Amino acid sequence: CASSDRVYNSPLHF.

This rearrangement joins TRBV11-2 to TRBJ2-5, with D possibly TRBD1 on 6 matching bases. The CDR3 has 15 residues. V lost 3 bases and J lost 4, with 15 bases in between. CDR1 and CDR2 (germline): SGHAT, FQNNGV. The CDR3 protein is CASSLASTGLETQYF. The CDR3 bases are TGTGCCAGCAGCTTGGCCTCGACAGGTCTAGAGACCCAGTACTTC.

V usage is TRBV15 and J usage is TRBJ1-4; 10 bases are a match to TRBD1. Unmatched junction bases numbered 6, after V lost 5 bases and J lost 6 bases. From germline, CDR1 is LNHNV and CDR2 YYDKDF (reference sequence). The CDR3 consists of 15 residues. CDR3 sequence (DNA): TGTGCCACCAGCTATAGGACAGGGGGGGATGAAAAACTGTTTTTT. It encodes CATSYRTGGDEKLFF.

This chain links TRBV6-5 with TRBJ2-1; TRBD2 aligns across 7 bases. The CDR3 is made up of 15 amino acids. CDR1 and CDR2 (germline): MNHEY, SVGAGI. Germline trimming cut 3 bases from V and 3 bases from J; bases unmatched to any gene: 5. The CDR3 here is CASSYYLADYNEQFF. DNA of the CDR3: TGTGCCAGCAGTTATTACCTAGCGGACTACAATGAGCAGTTCTTC.

The CDR3, as DNA: TGTGCCAGCAGTGAACTAGGAGGGAATGAGCAGTTCTTC. It encodes CASSELGGNEQFF. This chain uses TRBV2 with TRBJ2-1; D perhaps matches TRBD2 (6 bases). Germline V CDR1 and CDR2: SNHLY, FYNNEI. The CDR3 runs 13 residues. V lost 2 bases to trimming and J lost 7 bases, with 9 bases between them.

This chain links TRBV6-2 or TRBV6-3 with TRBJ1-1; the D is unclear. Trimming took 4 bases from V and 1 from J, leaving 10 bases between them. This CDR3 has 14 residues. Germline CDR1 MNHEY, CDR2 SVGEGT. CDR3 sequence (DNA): TGTGCCAGCAGTTTCGTTTCTGCGAACACTGAAGCTTTCTTT. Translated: CASSFVSANTEAFF.

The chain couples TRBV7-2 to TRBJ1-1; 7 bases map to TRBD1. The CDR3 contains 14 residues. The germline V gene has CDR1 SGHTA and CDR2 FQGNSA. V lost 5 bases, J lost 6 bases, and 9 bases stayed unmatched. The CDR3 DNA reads TGTGCCAGCAGCCCCCACCAGGGGGGCGCTGAAGCTTTCTTT. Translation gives CASSPHQGGAEAFF.

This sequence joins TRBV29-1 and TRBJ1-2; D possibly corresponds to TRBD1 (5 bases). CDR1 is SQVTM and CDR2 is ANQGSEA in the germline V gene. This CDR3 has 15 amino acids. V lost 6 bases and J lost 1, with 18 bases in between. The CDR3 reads CSVYRNMGLNYGYTF. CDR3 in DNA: TGCAGCGTGTACAGGAACATGGGACTTAACTATGGCTACACCTTC. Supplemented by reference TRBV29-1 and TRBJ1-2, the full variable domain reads SAVISQKPSRDICQRGTSLTIQCQVDSQVTMMFWYRQQPGQSLTLIATANQGSEATYESGFVIDKFPISRPNLTFSTLTVSNMSPEDSSIYLCSVYRNMGLNYGYTFGSGTRLTVV.

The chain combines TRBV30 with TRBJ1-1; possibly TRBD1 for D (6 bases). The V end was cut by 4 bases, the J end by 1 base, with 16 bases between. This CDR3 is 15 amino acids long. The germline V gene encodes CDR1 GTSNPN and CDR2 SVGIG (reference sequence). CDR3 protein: CAWTRGGRANTEAFF. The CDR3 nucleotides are TGTGCCTGGACAAGGGGGGGCAGGGCGAACACTGAAGCTTTCTTT.

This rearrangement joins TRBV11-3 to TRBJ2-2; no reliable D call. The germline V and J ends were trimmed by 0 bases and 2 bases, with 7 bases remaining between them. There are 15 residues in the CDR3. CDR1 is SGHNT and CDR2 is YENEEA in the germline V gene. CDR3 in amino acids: CASSLDIGNTGELFF. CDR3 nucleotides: TGTGCCAGCAGCTTAGATATCGGTAACACCGGGGAGCTGTTTTTT.

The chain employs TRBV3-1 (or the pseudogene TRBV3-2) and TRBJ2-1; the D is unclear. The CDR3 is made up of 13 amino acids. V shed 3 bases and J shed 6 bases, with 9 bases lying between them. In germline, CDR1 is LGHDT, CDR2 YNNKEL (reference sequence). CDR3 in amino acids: CASSHLNGNEQFF. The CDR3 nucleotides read TGTGCCAGCAGCCACTTAAATGGCAATGAGCAGTTCTTC.

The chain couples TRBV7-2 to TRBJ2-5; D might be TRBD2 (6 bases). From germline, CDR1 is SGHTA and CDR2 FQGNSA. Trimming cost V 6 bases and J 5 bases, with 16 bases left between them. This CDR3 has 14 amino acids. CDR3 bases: TGTGCCAGCAGGGGGAGGCGTCAATCGGAGACCCAGTACTTC. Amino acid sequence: CASRGRRQSETQYF.

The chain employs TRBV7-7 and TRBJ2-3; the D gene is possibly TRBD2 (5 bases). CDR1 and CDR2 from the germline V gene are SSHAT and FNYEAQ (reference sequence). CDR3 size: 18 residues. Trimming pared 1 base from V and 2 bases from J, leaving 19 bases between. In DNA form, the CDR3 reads TGTGCCAGCAGCTTAGGGGCGGGCTCTCCCGGGTCCACAGATACGCAGTATTTT. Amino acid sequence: CASSLGAGSPGSTDTQYF.

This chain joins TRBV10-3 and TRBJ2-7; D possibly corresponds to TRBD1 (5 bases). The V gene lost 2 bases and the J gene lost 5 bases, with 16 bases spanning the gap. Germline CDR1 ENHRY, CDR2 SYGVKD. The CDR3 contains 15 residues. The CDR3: CAISEGQGSIDEQYF. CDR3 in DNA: TGTGCCATCAGTGAGGGTCAGGGATCGATCGACGAGCAGTACTTC.

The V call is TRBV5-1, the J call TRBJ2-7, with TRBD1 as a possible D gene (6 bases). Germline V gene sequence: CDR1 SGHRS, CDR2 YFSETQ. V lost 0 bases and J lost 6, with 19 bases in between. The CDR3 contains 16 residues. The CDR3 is CASSLEGGQLTPEQYF. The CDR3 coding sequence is TGCGCCAGCAGCTTGGAAGGTGGACAGCTAACACCCGAGCAGTACTTC.

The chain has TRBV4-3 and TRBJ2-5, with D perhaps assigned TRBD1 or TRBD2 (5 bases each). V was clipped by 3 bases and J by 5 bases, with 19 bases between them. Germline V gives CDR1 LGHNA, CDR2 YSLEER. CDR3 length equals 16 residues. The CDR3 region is CASSQGLGAEGETQYF. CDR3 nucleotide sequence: TGCGCCAGCAGCCAGGGCCTCGGGGCCGAAGGGGAGACCCAGTACTTC.

CDR3 region: CASTLSWGADIQYF. The CDR3 DNA reads TGTGCCAGCACTCTATCGTGGGGGGCGGACATTCAGTACTTC. This chain connects TRBV6-5 to TRBJ2-4; D might be TRBD1 or TRBD2, each matching 6 bases. The germline gives CDR1 MNHEY, CDR2 SVGAGI. There are 14 residues in the CDR3. Between the trimmed V and J ends, which lost 7 bases and 8 bases, there was a span of 18 bases.

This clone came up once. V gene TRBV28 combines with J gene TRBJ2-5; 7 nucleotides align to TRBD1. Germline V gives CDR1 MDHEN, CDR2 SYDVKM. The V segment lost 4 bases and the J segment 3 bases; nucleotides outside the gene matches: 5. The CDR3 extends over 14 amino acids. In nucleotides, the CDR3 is TGTGCCAGCAGTTCAAACAGGGGTAAAGAGACCCAGTACTTC. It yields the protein CASSSNRGKETQYF.

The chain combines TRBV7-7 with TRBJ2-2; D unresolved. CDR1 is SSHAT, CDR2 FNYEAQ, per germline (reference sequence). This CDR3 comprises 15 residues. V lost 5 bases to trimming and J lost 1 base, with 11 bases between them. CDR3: CASSPDRLNTGELFF. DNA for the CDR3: TGTGCCAGCAGCCCGGACCGTCTGAACACCGGGGAGCTGTTTTTT.

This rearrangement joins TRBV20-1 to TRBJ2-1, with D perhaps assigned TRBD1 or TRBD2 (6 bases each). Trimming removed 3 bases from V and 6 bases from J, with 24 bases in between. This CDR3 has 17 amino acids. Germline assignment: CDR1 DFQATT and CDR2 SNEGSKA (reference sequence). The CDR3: CSASGPTPQTGANEQFF. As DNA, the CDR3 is TGCAGTGCTAGTGGACCAACCCCCCAAACGGGGGCCAATGAGCAGTTCTTC.

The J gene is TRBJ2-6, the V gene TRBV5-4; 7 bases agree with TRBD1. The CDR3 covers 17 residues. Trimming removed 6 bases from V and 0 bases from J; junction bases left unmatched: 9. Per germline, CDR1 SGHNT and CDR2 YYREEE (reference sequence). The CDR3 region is CASIPGQPNSGANVLTF. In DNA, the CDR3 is TGTGCCAGCATCCCGGGACAGCCGAACTCTGGGGCCAACGTCCTGACTTTC.

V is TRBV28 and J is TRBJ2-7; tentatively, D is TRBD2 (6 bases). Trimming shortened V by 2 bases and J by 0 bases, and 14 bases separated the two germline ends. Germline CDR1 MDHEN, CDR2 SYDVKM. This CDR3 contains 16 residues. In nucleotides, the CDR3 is TGTGCCAGCAGTTTAGGCCTTAGCGGATACTCCTACGAGCAGTACTTC. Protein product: CASSLGLSGYSYEQYF.

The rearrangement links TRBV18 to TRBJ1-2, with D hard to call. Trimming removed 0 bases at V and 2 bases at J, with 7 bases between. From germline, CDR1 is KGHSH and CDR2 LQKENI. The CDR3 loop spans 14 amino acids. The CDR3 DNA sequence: TGTGCCAGCTCACCACCCGCGAAAAACTATGGCTACACCTTC. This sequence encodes CASSPPAKNYGYTF.

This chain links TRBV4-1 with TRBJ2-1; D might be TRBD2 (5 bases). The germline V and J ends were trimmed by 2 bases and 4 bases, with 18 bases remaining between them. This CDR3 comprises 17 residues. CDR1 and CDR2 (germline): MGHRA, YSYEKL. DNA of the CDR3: TGCGCCAGCAGCCAAAGGTTTGAGGGCCTAGAATACAATGAGCAGTTCTTC. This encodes CASSQRFEGLEYNEQFF.

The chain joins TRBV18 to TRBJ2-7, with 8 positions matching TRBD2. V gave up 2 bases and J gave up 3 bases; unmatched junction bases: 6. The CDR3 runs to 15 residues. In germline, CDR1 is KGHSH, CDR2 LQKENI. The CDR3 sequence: CASSPLREASYEQYF. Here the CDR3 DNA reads TGTGCCAGCTCACCATTGCGGGAGGCGAGCTACGAGCAGTACTTC.

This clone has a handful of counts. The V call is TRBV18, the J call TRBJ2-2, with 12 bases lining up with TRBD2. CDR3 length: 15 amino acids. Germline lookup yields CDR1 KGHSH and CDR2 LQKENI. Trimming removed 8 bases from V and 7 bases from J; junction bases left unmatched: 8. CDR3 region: CASGLAGPQGGELFF. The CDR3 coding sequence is TGTGCCAGCGGACTAGCGGGACCCCAAGGCGGGGAGCTGTTTTTT.

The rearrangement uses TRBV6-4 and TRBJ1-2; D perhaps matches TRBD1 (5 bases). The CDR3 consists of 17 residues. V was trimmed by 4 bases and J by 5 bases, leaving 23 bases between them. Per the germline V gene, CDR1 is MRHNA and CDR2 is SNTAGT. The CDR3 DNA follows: TGTGCCAGCAGTGCCAGCCTCCTCCGGGGGAAAGGGTATGGCTACACCTTC. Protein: CASSASLLRGKGYGYTF.

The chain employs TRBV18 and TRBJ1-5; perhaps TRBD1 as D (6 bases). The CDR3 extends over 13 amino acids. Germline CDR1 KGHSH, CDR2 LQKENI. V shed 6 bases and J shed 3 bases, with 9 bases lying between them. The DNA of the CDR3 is TGTGCCAGCTCCCGGACAGCCAATCAGCCCCAGCATTTT. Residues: CASSRTANQPQHF.